One sample yielded the 23 T cell receptor beta chains listed below, sequenced in a study of post-analysis software for immune sequencing data. The study, taken as a whole, reports: A few TRBV segments appeared more often in patients than in controls, and TRBV5-6, TRBV5-1 and TRBV20-1 were among these.

Their antigens are not known. Included in the TCR beta cDNA libraries were unique molecular identifiers. TCRdb redid the calling of the PCR reads with MiXCR, one entry per CDR3 protein. The sample contains approximately 690,000 distinct CDR3 sequences, over 45% of which appear only once. Specimen: blood. Receptors were obtained from a girl aged 2 to 10 with multiple sclerosis.

The chain uses TRBV4-2 and TRBJ2-1, with TRBD2 matching 8 bases. CDR1 and CDR2 from the germline V gene are LGHNA and YNFKEQ. With 3 bases clipped from V and 0 bases from J, the junction kept 7 bases outside the gene matches. The CDR3 length is 17 residues. The CDR3 protein is CASSHLKRGSSYNEQFF. The CDR3 DNA reads as TGTGCCAGCAGCCATTTAAAGCGGGGGAGCTCCTACAATGAGCAGTTCTTC.

J is TRBJ2-1 and V is TRBV20-1, with 9 bases that match TRBD2. CDR1 DFQATT and CDR2 SNEGSKA come from the germline V gene (reference sequence). The CDR3 runs 15 residues. The V and J ends lost 3 bases and 5 bases, in that order; junction bases with no gene match: 8. DNA for the CDR3: TGCAGTGCTAGCTCTAGCGGGACACCCAACAATGAGCAGTTCTTC. It is translated as CSASSSGTPNNEQFF.

The chain is built from TRBV10-2 and TRBJ1-1, with TRBD1 matching over 8 bases. The trim removed 3 bases at V and 5 bases at J, leaving 8 bases unmatched. In germline, CDR1 is WSHSY, CDR2 SAAADI. The CDR3 is 15 residues long. The CDR3: CASSDPGQGNTEAFF. The CDR3 DNA follows: TGCGCCAGCAGTGACCCTGGACAGGGTAATACTGAAGCTTTCTTT.

For this clonotype: An end of the junction does not agree with germline; a read error may underlie this. The chain recombines TRBV7-7 with TRBJ2-1, with TRBD2 matching 7 bases. CDR3 length: 13 amino acids. The V gene's germline CDR1 is SSHAT and CDR2 FNYEAQ (reference sequence). The CDR3 protein is CASSPRENNEQFF. The DNA for the CDR3 is TGTGCTAGCAGCCCGCGGGAGAACAATGAGCAGTTCTTC. The variable domain in full, with the rest retrieved from reference TRBV7-7 and TRBJ2-1, is GAGVSQSPRYKVTKRGQDVTLRCDPISSHATLYWYQQALGQGPEFLTYFNYEAQPDKSGLPSDRFSAERPEGSISTLTIQRTEQRDSAMYRCASSPRENNEQFFGPGTRLTVL.

The CDR3 loop is CAISVRAGDIYEQYF. The CDR3, as DNA: TGTGCCATCAGTGTAAGAGCGGGAGACATCTACGAGCAGTACTTC. The rearrangement joins TRBV10-3 to TRBJ2-7; 8 bases map to TRBD2. Germline V lookup: CDR1 ENHRY, CDR2 SYGVKD. The CDR3 has 15 residues. The junction had 8 bases not matched to a gene; V was cut back by 4 bases and J by 3 bases.

The V and J genes are TRBV5-6 and TRBJ2-1; D may be TRBD1 (5 bases). V lost 2 bases to trimming and J lost 2 bases, with 8 bases between them. There are 14 residues in the CDR3. Germline CDR1 SGHDT, CDR2 YYEEEE. CDR3 region: CASSFLGPYNEQFF. CDR3 in DNA: TGTGCCAGCAGCTTTCTGGGGCCCTACAATGAGCAGTTCTTC. The full variable domain, its missing parts supplied by reference TRBV5-6 and TRBJ2-1, is DAGVTQSPTHLIKTRGQQVTLRCSPKSGHDTVSWYQQALGQGPQFIFQYYEEEERQRGNFPDRFSGHQFPNYSSELNVNALLLGDSALYLCASSFLGPYNEQFFGPGTRLTVL.

The chain uses TRBV29-1 and TRBJ2-7; possible D gene TRBD2, 5 bases. The CDR3 loop spans 14 amino acids. The V end was cut by 8 bases, the J end by 3 bases, with 20 bases between. CDR1 is SQVTM and CDR2 is ANQGSEA in the germline V gene. DNA for the CDR3: TGCAGCATCAGGAGGCAGGACGACAACTACGAGCAGTACTTC. The encoded protein is CSIRRQDDNYEQYF.

The chain links TRBV25-1 to TRBJ2-3, with D maybe TRBD2 (5 bases). The CDR3 is 15 amino acids. The V gene lost 5 bases and the J gene lost 0 bases, with 12 bases spanning the gap. The V gene's germline CDR1 is MGHDK and CDR2 SYGVNS. The CDR3 DNA reads as TGTGCCAGCAGTCGTCCAGCGGCAAGCACAGATACGCAGTATTTT. Protein product: CASSRPAASTDTQYF.

This clonotype was seen a few times. V is TRBV10-2 and J is TRBJ1-5, with D uncertain. The germline gives CDR1 WSHSY, CDR2 SAAADI. This CDR3 has 14 amino acids. V was pared by 2 bases and J by 6 bases, with 11 bases between. CDR3: CASSESGVPQPQHF. The CDR3 DNA reads TGCGCCAGCAGTGAGAGTGGGGTCCCTCAGCCCCAGCATTTT.

The rearrangement links TRBV5-1 to TRBJ2-3; D is perhaps TRBD1 or TRBD2 (5 bases each). Germline CDR1 and CDR2: SGHRS and YFSETQ. The V end lost 4 bases, the J end lost 1 base, and 19 bases lay between the germline ends. This CDR3 has 17 residues. The CDR3 sequence is CASSARDPLPGTDTQYF. The CDR3 nucleotides read TGCGCCAGCAGCGCCCGGGACCCCCTCCCTGGCACAGATACGCAGTATTTT.

This clonotype was seen once. J is TRBJ2-1 and V is TRBV5-4; 11 nucleotides match TRBD2. Germline assignment: CDR1 SGHNT and CDR2 YYREEE (reference sequence). This CDR3 contains 15 residues. V trimming: 5 bases; J trimming: 3 bases; junction bases outside the gene matches: 4. CDR3 amino acids: CASRPTSGSYNEQFF. In DNA, the CDR3 is TGTGCCAGCAGGCCTACTAGCGGGAGCTACAATGAGCAGTTCTTC.

The chain has TRBV12-3 or TRBV12-4 and TRBJ2-7; TRBD1 agrees at 7 bases. Losses at the gene ends were 6 bases for V and 5 bases for J; bases not matched to a gene: 7. This CDR3 is built from 13 residues. The DNA for the CDR3 is TGTGCCAGCAGCCGGGAAGGGGGCGACGAGCAGTACTTC. Translated, it gives CASSREGGDEQYF.

V gene TRBV20-1 combines with J gene TRBJ2-3; 7 bases line up with TRBD2. The J segment lost 4 bases and the V segment lost 4 bases, leaving 2 bases of the junction unmatched. CDR1 DFQATT and CDR2 SNEGSKA come from the germline V gene (reference sequence). CDR3 length: 12 amino acids. CDR3 loop: CSAMGGADTQYF. CDR3 bases: TGCAGTGCTATGGGGGGGGCAGATACGCAGTATTTT.

This clonotype was recorded a few times. V and J are TRBV7-9 and TRBJ2-7; 10 bases match TRBD2. Germline V gene lookup returns CDR1 SEHNR and CDR2 FQNEAQ (reference sequence). The CDR3 has 15 amino acids. V gave up 4 bases and J gave up 6 bases; unmatched junction bases: 9. The CDR3 sequence is CASSSLAGAIGEQYF. In DNA, the CDR3 is TGTGCCAGCAGCTCGCTAGCGGGAGCTATCGGCGAGCAGTACTTC. Full variable domain (outside the CDR3, taken from reference TRBV7-9 and TRBJ2-7): DTGVSQNPRHKITKRGQNVTFRCDPISEHNRLYWYRQTLGQGPEFLTYFQNEAQLEKSRLLSDRFSAERPKGSFSTLEIQRTEQGDSAMYLCASSSLAGAIGEQYFGPGTRLTVT.

This chain joins TRBV29-1 and TRBJ2-7; maybe TRBD2 (5 bases). Near its end, the DNA agrees better with TRBJ2-5, so the J call may be wrong. Germline loops: CDR1 SQVTM, CDR2 ANQGSEA. This CDR3 is 14 amino acids long. The CDR3 here is CSVRGDNWGETQYF. CDR3 coding DNA: TGCAGCGTCCGGGGTGACAATTGGGGAGAGACCCAGTACTTC.

This clonotype has more than one count but fewer than ten. The chain uses TRBV19 and TRBJ2-1; D possibly uses TRBD1 or TRBD2 (5 bases each). Trimming cost V 3 bases and J 4 bases, with 7 bases left between them. Per germline, CDR1 LNHDA and CDR2 SQIVND (reference sequence). CDR3 length: 13 amino acids. CDR3 loop: CASSIGGYNEQFF. The CDR3 bases are TGTGCCAGTAGTATTGGGGGATACAATGAGCAGTTCTTC.

This clonotype was picked up a small number of times. V and J are TRBV6-1 and TRBJ2-5, with 8 bases lining up with TRBD1. The end of the DNA aligns better with TRBJ2-7, so the J call may be wrong. Per germline, CDR1 MNHNS and CDR2 SASEGT. This CDR3 has 13 residues. The CDR3 is CASSVDRAYEQYF. CDR3 in DNA: TGTGCCAGCAGTGTGGACAGGGCTTACGAGCAGTACTTC.

This clonotype was observed a single time. V and J are TRBV2 and TRBJ2-1; 7 nucleotides agree with TRBD2. The J call may be faulty, since TRBJ2-7 better matches the DNA end. There are 13 residues in the CDR3. Germline CDR1 reads SNHLY; CDR2 reads FYNNEI. The CDR3 bases are TGTGCCAGCAGTGATCATGGGAGGGCCGAGCAGTACTTC. Amino acids: CASSDHGRAEQYF.

The rearrangement uses TRBV6-5 and TRBJ2-5; 7 positions agree with TRBD1. Germline V gene sequence: CDR1 MNHEY, CDR2 SVGAGI. The CDR3 runs 14 residues. V lost 5 bases, J lost 1 base, and 4 bases stayed unmatched. The CDR3 nucleotides read TGTGCCAGCAGTCAGAGGGACAGCCAAGAGACCCAGTACTTC. Translated: CASSQRDSQETQYF.

The chain recombines TRBV11-2 with TRBJ1-2; D may be TRBD1 (5 bases). Looked up from germline, CDR1 is SGHAT and CDR2 is FQNNGV. Trimming left V 3 bases short and J 0 bases short, with 11 bases between. This CDR3 region has 15 residues. The CDR3 loop is CASSFQGYTNYGYTF. In DNA form, the CDR3 reads TGTGCCAGCAGCTTTCAGGGTTACACTAACTATGGCTACACCTTC.

The chain is built from TRBV5-1 and TRBJ2-5; TRBD1 matches 8 bases. CDR3 length: 16 residues. Germline-derived CDR1 and CDR2 are SGHRS and YFSETQ. With 3 bases clipped from V and 5 bases from J, the junction kept 12 bases outside the gene matches. CDR3 region: CASSSVVAGGGETQYF. Here the CDR3 DNA reads TGCGCCAGCAGCTCGGTGGTGGCAGGGGGCGGGGAGACCCAGTACTTC. The variable domain in full, completed from reference TRBV5-1 and TRBJ2-5, reads KAGVTQTPRYLIKTRGQQVTLSCSPISGHRSVSWYQQTPGQGLQFLFEYFSETQRNKGNFPGRFSGRQFSNSRSEMNVSTLELGDSALYLCASSSVVAGGGETQYFGPGTRLLVL.

V gene TRBV7-9 combines with J gene TRBJ2-1; D uncertain. Germline-derived CDR1 and CDR2 are SEHNR and FQNEAQ (reference sequence). The CDR3 loop spans 15 amino acids. The V gene lost 5 bases and the J gene lost 1 base, with 12 bases spanning the gap. The CDR3 nucleotides are TGTGCCAGCAGCCAAGGAGATGGGTCCTACAATGAGCAGTTCTTC. This translates into CASSQGDGSYNEQFF. The variable domain in full, completed from reference TRBV7-9 and TRBJ2-1, reads DTGVSQNPRHKITKRGQNVTFRCDPISEHNRLYWYRQTLGQGPEFLTYFQNEAQLEKSRLLSDRFSAERPKGSFSTLEIQRTEQGDSAMYLCASSQGDGSYNEQFFGPGTRLTVL.

The V and J genes are TRBV4-3 and TRBJ1-1, with 10 positions matching TRBD1. Germline V lookup: CDR1 LGHNA, CDR2 YSLEER. This CDR3 contains 18 residues. The trim removed 3 bases at V and 4 bases at J, leaving 14 bases unmatched. The chain's CDR3 is CASSHNKASGTGVTEAFF. CDR3 bases: TGCGCCAGCAGCCATAATAAGGCCTCCGGGACAGGGGTCACTGAAGCTTTCTTT.